The clone carrying this TCR beta chain showed up many times. Trimming removed 6 bases at V and 2 bases at J, with 11 bases between. Looked up from germline, CDR1 is MDHEN and CDR2 is SYDVKM. The CDR3 contains 13 residues. Researchers took RNA transcripts and amplified the TCR beta CDR3 regions from them. The HTBI primer set was used in a first-round RT-PCR of the TCR CDR3. TCRdb re-derived calls from the multiplex PCR reads in MiXCR, one entry per CDR3 protein. The sample gives 500,000 to 650,000 distinct CDR3 sequences, 14% of which show up once; approximately 15% is in the top ten. This entry comes from a study of T cells in Graves' hyperthyroidism and ophthalmopathy. As for the study in general: Initial diagnosis, before any treatment, was when peripheral blood was collected.

The sample was blood. This TCR was recovered from a woman aged 40 to 50 with Graves' hyperthyroidism. The V and J genes are TRBV28 and TRBJ2-7; D is unresolved. The CDR3 DNA reads as TGTGCCAGCAGCCTAACGCCCACCTACGAGCAGTACTTC. It codes for CASSLTPTYEQYF.